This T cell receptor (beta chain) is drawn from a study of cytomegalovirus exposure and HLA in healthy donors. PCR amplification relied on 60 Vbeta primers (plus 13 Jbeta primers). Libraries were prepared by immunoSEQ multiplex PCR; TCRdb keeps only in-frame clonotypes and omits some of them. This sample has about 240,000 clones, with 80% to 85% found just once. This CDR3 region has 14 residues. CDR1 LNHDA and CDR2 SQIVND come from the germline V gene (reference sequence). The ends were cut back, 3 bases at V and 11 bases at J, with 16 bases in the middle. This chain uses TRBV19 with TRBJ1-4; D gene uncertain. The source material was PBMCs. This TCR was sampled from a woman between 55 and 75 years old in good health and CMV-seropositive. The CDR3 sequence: CASSMGSGLGKLFF. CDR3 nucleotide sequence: TGTGCCAGTAGTATGGGAAGCGGGTTGGGGAAACTGTTTTTT. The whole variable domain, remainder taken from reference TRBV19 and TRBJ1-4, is DGGITQSPKYLFRKEGQNVTLSCEQNLNHDAMYWYRQDPGQGLRLIYYSQIVNDFQKGDIAEGYSVSREKKESFPLTVTSAQKNPTAFYLCASSMGSGLGKLFFGSGTQLSVL.